This T cell receptor beta chain came from a study of regulatory dendritic cells for organ transplantation (dated by TCRdb to 2017 to 2019). Some background on the complete study: Sorted naive and memory CD4+ and CD8+ T cells had their TCRbeta repertoires sequenced both before and after allostimulation with either regulatory or mature dendritic cells.

TCRbeta CDR3 regions were amplified by multiplexed two-step PCR using Vbeta-specific forward primers and Jbeta-specific reverse primers. Through the immunoSEQ service, the TCRbeta libraries were run on an Illumina instrument for sequencing. As for the original processing: IMGT annotation was used to assign V, D and J genes, and synthetic CDR3 analogues were used to correct the counts for multiplex PCR bias. In the immunoSEQ Analyzer, repertoire clonality was calculated as one minus normalized Shannon entropy. Whether a clone counted as expanded was decided by Fisher's exact test with Benjamini-Hochberg false discovery rate control and a two-tailed cutoff of P<0.01. TCRdb's version of the immuneACCESS table is confined to in-frame rearrangements and falls short of the full clone set. An unresolved V gene accounts for under half of the shortfall where checked; the remainder is of unknown origin. The DNA was the basis for D and trimming; V, J and clone size are from that table. This sample lists roughly 27,000 clones; less than 85% were detected once. The ten largest clones add up to around 0.4% of the sample.

Turning to this clone: Its antigen is still unknown. The sample holds no much larger clone one base away, and base qualities are not on file.

Based on the germline V gene (reference sequence), the CDR1 and CDR2 sequences are SEHNR and FQNEAQ. The CDR3 covers 14 residues, taking in both the cysteine and the phenylalanine. Only the CDR3 region is kept as DNA, spanning 42 bases read in frame from base 1. Trimming leaves V shorter by 3 bases and J shorter by 6 bases, with the junction holding 5 bases beyond the gene matches. Naive T cells were sorted as CD45RA+ and memory T cells as CD45RO+ CD4+ or CD8+ cells by FACS. Two healthy control subjects provided the T cells used for TCR sequencing. Unstimulated sorted T cell subsets served as baseline controls for the mixed lymphocyte reactions. The Qiagen DNeasy Blood & Tissue Kit was used to extract genomic DNA. The research as a whole found: Naive CD4+ and CD8+ T cells showed highly diverse repertoires, whereas memory cells were less diverse and memory CD8+ cells were the most oligoclonal. Expansion of memory CD8+ clones was induced by allostimulation in both subjects, but more limited expansion appeared to be induced by regulatory dendritic cells than by mature dendritic cells. Only a couple of subjects were sequenced, and the authors noted considerable between-individual heterogeneity in the alloreactive memory CD8+ T cell pool. Of the resting subsets, memory CD8+ T cells had the largest number of alloreactive TCR clonotypes.

Sequences were obtained from naive CD8+ T cells from blood. The cell subset or site label for this specimen denotes: CD45RA+ naive T cells. The receptor's source is a human donor in good health. The V gene is TRBV7-9 and the J gene is TRBJ1-1; 9 junctional bases match TRBD1. The bases are TGTGCCAGCAGCTTCTTACAGGGGGCTCCTGAAGCTTTCTTT. Its protein reads: CASSFLQGAPEAFF.